This entry lists 6 T cell receptor beta chains sequenced from one sample in a study of a mutant IDH1 vaccine in newly diagnosed glioma. Described time point: week 11, during vaccination. In every dose of vaccine, 300 ug of mutant IDH1 20-mer peptide was given alongside topical imiquimod. The antigens for these receptors are not known. The protocol was immunoSEQ multiplex PCR, while the TCRdb copy is restricted to in-frame clones and leaves out a portion. The repertoire holds 35,000 to 50,000 clones, with 65% to 85% as singletons. The material sequenced was PBMCs, taken from a glioma patient whose treatment included an IDH1 peptide vaccine. These receptors all stem from a man in his forties with glioma.

CDR3 amino acids: CASSQGLSVISEQFF. CDR3 in DNA: TGCGCCAGCAGCCAAGGCCTGAGCGTCATTAGTGAGCAGTTCTTC. This chain joins TRBV4-1 and TRBJ2-1; no clear D gene. Germline values: CDR1 MGHRA, CDR2 YSYEKL. The CDR3 has 15 amino acids. Trimming cost V 1 base and J 9 bases, with 16 bases left between them.

V usage is TRBV4-2 and J usage is TRBJ1-4; a possible D gene is TRBD1 (5 bases). The CDR3 is 15 residues long. CDR1 and CDR2 (germline): LGHNA, YNFKEQ. The V end was cut by 4 bases, the J end by 8 bases, with 17 bases between. The DNA for the CDR3 is TGTGCCAGCAGCCCCCTGGGGGTGGTGACCGAAAAACTGTTTTTT. Its protein is CASSPLGVVTEKLFF.

In this sample, this clone turned up once. This rearrangement joins TRBV18 to TRBJ1-3, with TRBD1 matching 7 bases. The V segment lost 3 bases and the J segment 2 bases; nucleotides outside the gene matches: 7. In germline, CDR1 is KGHSH, CDR2 LQKENI. CDR3 length: 16 residues. The CDR3 DNA follows: TGTGCCAGCTCACCTTATACGACAGGGACTGGAAACACCATATATTTT. Encoded protein: CASSPYTTGTGNTIYF.

The V call is TRBV6-1, the J call TRBJ2-3; D may be TRBD2 (6 bases). Germline CDR1 MNHNS, CDR2 SASEGT. With 1 base removed from V and 6 bases from J, the gap between germline ends came to 14 bases. The CDR3 totals 15 residues. CDR3 nucleotide sequence: TGTGCCAGCAGTGAAGGGTGGCGGGGAAGGGATACGCAGTATTTT. This sequence encodes CASSEGWRGRDTQYF.

This clone came up once. The gene calls are TRBV7-2 and TRBJ2-5, with unresolved D. Germline V gene sequence: CDR1 SGHTA, CDR2 FQGNSA. Trimming stripped 1 base from V and 5 bases from J, with 5 bases between. This CDR3 region has 12 residues. CDR3 loop: CASSLGSETQYF. CDR3 nucleotides: TGTGCCAGCAGCTTAGGGTCCGAGACCCAGTACTTC. Supplemented by reference TRBV7-2 and TRBJ2-5, the full variable domain reads GAGVSQSPSNKVTEKGKDVELRCDPISGHTALYWYRQSLGQGLEFLIYFQGNSAPDKSGLPSDRFSAERTGGSVSTLTIQRTQQEDSAVYLCASSLGSETQYFGPGTRLLVL.

The chain employs TRBV27 and TRBJ1-1, with D uncertain. Germline V gene data show CDR1 as MNHEY and CDR2 as SMNVEV (reference sequence). Between the trimmed V and J ends, which lost 0 bases and 5 bases, there was a span of 7 bases. CDR3 size: 13 residues. This CDR3 is CASSLSSRTEAFF. The CDR3 nucleotides read TGTGCCAGCAGTTTATCCAGTCGAACTGAAGCTTTCTTT.